Presented here are 16 T cell receptor beta chains from one specimen sequenced in a study of tumor and adjacent non-tumor tissue in lung cancer. No cell sorting was done before RNA was extracted from the tissue. This non-tumor lung sample came from over 3 cm beyond the tumor edge. TCRbeta libraries were built with three rounds of nested PCR, modified from ARM-PCR. MiXCR was run by TCRdb on the multiplex PCR reads, yielding one entry per CDR3 protein. The sample consists of some 100,000 distinct CDR3 sequences, 65% of them appearing once. Source material: distant non-tumor lung tissue. Source of these receptors: a man aged 30-40 years with non-small cell lung cancer.

This clonotype has just one count. One junction end disagrees with the germline gene, perhaps due to a read error. The chain uses TRBV11-2 and TRBJ2-1; maybe TRBD1 (5 bases). The DNA end is more similar to TRBJ2-7, so the J call may be wrong. The germline gives CDR1 SGHAT, CDR2 FQNNGV. This CDR3 is built from 15 residues. The CDR3 bases are TGTCCCAGCAGGGCTTTTCGGAGATCCTACAATGAGCAGTACTTC. This codes for CPSRAFRRSYNEQYF.

Details on this clonotype: As the CDR3 is not closed by the conserved phenylalanine or tryptophan, this likely results from a read error. The V call is TRBV29-1, the J call TRBJ2-3; 14 bases agree with TRBD2. Germline V lookup: CDR1 SQVTM, CDR2 ANQGSEA. The CDR3 has 16 amino acids. V dropped 1 base and J dropped 3; count of bases not matched to a gene: 3. CDR3 sequence: CSVEGTSGGRTDTQYI. Written as DNA, the CDR3 is TGCAGCGTTGAAGGGACTAGCGGGGGGAGGACAGATACGCAGTATATT.

This clonotype was seen ten or more times. The chain uses TRBV20-1 and TRBJ2-1; 8 nucleotides align to TRBD2. The germline V gene has CDR1 DFQATT and CDR2 SNEGSKA (reference sequence). Trimming took 5 bases from V and 0 from J; bases not matched to a gene: 6. The CDR3 runs to 15 residues. CDR3 nucleotides: TGCAGTGCTGAAAAAAGCGGGAGCTCCTACAATGAGCAGTTCTTC. Translating it yields CSAEKSGSSYNEQFF.

Details on this clonotype: A read error may produce the germline difference seen at one junction end. The chain carries TRBV4-3 and TRBJ2-6; D tentatively fits TRBD1 or TRBD2 (5 bases each). There are 16 residues in the CDR3. Per germline, CDR1 LGHNA and CDR2 YSLEER. The CDR3 coding sequence is TGCGCCAGCGGCCAAGAGTCTAGCTCTGGGGCCAACGTCCTGACCTTT. This gives the protein CASGQESSSGANVLTF.

The chain combines TRBV20-1 with TRBJ2-5; TRBD2 matches 9 bases. The CDR3 is made up of 15 amino acids. Germline CDR1 is DFQATT and CDR2 is SNEGSKA (reference sequence). For the CDR3, the DNA is TGCAATACTAGAGATTTGAGACTAGCGGAAGAGACCCAGTACTTC. It codes for CNTRDLRLAEETQYF.

As regards this clonotype: At one boundary the junction diverges from the germline segment, which might be a read error. The chain uses TRBV12-3 or TRBV12-4 and TRBJ2-7; 11 nucleotides line up with TRBD2. The CDR3 has 14 residues. The CDR3 spells CASCLGLADYEQYF. In nucleotides, the CDR3 is TGTGCCAGCTGTTTGGGACTAGCGGATTACGAGCAGTACTTC.

The V call is TRBV7-3, the J call TRBJ2-2; a possible D gene is TRBD1 (7 bases). This CDR3 has 16 residues. In germline, CDR1 is SGHTA, CDR2 FQGTGA. The V end lost 3 bases, the J end lost 0 bases, and 11 bases lay between the germline ends. CDR3 in amino acids: CASSFGGQSNTGELFF. The CDR3 DNA reads TGTGCCAGCAGCTTCGGGGGACAGTCGAACACCGGGGAGCTGTTTTTT.

The gene calls are TRBV6-1 and TRBJ2-1, with D possibly TRBD1 on 5 matching bases. The CDR3 runs 15 residues. V shed 6 bases and J shed 7 bases, with 19 bases lying between them. The germline gives CDR1 MNHNS, CDR2 SASEGT. CDR3 DNA: TGTGCCAGCAGCCTGCCCCCAGAGGACACTAATGAGCAGTTCTTC. It yields the protein CASSLPPEDTNEQFF.

The CDR3 loop is CASSMWLDEQYF. CDR3 coding DNA: TGTGCCAGCAGCATGTGGCTCGACGAGCAGTACTTC. This sequence joins TRBV11-3 and TRBJ2-7; D not resolved. V lost 5 bases, J lost 5 bases, and 10 bases lay in between. CDR3 length: 12 residues. Per the germline V gene, CDR1 is SGHNT and CDR2 is YENEEA.

Turning to this clonotype: This sequence may be a read error, since a much larger clone differs from it by one base. This chain joins TRBV5-5 and TRBJ1-1; a possible D gene is TRBD1 (5 bases). The CDR3 runs to 13 residues. Germline V gene sequence: CDR1 SGHKS, CDR2 YYEKEE (reference sequence). V lost 3 bases and J 10 bases, leaving 16 bases between the germline ends. CDR3 sequence: CASSSGGVAGAFF. In nucleotides, the CDR3 is TGTGCCAGCAGCTCGGGGGGGGTAGCTGGAGCTTTCTTT.

On this clonotype: An end of the junction differs from the germline gene, which may be a read error. V gene TRBV6-2 or TRBV6-3 combines with J gene TRBJ1-5; D might be TRBD1 (6 bases). CDR3 length: 15 residues. Germline CDR1 is MNHEY and CDR2 is SVGEGT. In DNA form, the CDR3 reads TGTGCCAGCAGTACCTACAACAGGGTTGGGCAGCCCCAGCATTTC. Translated, it gives CASSTYNRVGQPQHF.

J is TRBJ2-2 and V is TRBV11-2; TRBD2 is a possible D gene (5 bases). Germline-derived CDR1 and CDR2 are SGHAT and FQNNGV. The CDR3 loop spans 14 amino acids. Trimming removed 3 bases from V and 6 bases from J, with 11 bases in between. The CDR3 bases are TGTGCCAGCAGCTTTGAGGGAGTGGCCGGGGAGCTGTTTTTT. This encodes CASSFEGVAGELFF.

This chain links TRBV11-2 with TRBJ2-3; TRBD2 aligns across 9 bases. There are 14 residues in the CDR3. Germline V gives CDR1 SGHAT, CDR2 FQNNGV. Trimming cost V 11 bases and J 1 base; bases outside gene matches: 7. This CDR3 is CACGRGHGTDTQYF. DNA for the CDR3: TGTGCCTGCGGGAGGGGGCACGGCACAGATACGCAGTATTTT.

As for this clonotype: A much bigger clone sits one base away, suggesting this may be a read error. Likely a read error: the CDR3 ends without its conserved phenylalanine or tryptophan. This chain connects TRBV29-1 to TRBJ2-1; D ambiguous. Trimming pared 3 bases from V and 9 bases from J, leaving 12 bases between. This CDR3 contains 12 residues. The V gene's germline CDR1 is SQVTM and CDR2 ANQGSEA. CDR3 sequence (DNA): TGCAGCGTTGAGGGAAATGCTGGTGAGCAGTTCCTC. Protein sequence: CSVEGNAGEQFL.

On this clonotype itself: One base away lies a much larger clone, so this may be a sequencing read error. CDR3 bases: TGTGCCAGCAGTTACTCGCCTAAGTTCCCTAGGGAAGCAGATACGCAGTATTTT. It encodes CASSYSPKFPREADTQYF. This sequence joins TRBV6-6 and TRBJ2-3, with D unclear. Germline CDR1 MNHNY, CDR2 SVGAGI (reference sequence). V was shortened by 0 bases and J by 4 bases, with 20 bases between the two germline ends. This CDR3 has 18 amino acids.

A note on this clonotype: An end of the junction differs from the germline gene, which may be a read error. This chain uses TRBV20-1 with TRBJ2-7, with D perhaps matching TRBD1 or TRBD2 (6 bases each). Germline V gene data show CDR1 as DFQATT and CDR2 as SNEGSKA (reference sequence). The CDR3 sequence is 14 residues long. DNA for the CDR3: TGCAGCGCGCCGGAGGGGGGAACTAGTTACGAGGAGTACTTC. This codes for CSAPEGGTSYEEYF.